The 28 T cell receptor beta chains below all came from one sample that was sequenced in a study of response to subunit inactivated influenza vaccine. TCRdb redid the calling of the RT-PCR reads with MiXCR, one entry per CDR3 protein. The repertoire holds 530,000 or so distinct CDR3 sequences, approximately 15% seen once, with around 10% in the top ten. The sample here was PBMCs from blood, taken about 12 days after vaccination. All receptors derive from a man aged 45-60 years who received an inactivated influenza vaccine.

The chain joins TRBV6-2 or TRBV6-3 to TRBJ2-7; TRBD2 matches at 11 bases. The CDR3 totals 14 residues. Germline CDR1 and CDR2: MNHEY and SVGEGT. The J segment lost 6 bases and the V segment lost 6 bases, leaving 7 bases of the junction unmatched. The CDR3 DNA is TGTGCCAGCAGATACACCGGGACTAGCGGCGAGCAGTACTTC. Encoded protein: CASRYTGTSGEQYF.

The V and J genes are TRBV28 and TRBJ2-1; D is possibly TRBD2 (6 bases). Germline CDR1 and CDR2: MDHEN and SYDVKM. The CDR3 is 15 residues long. With 2 bases removed from V and 3 bases from J, the gap between germline ends came to 11 bases. CDR3 loop: CASSLRGKGYNEQFF. The CDR3 DNA reads as TGTGCCAGCAGTTTACGGGGGAAGGGCTACAATGAGCAGTTCTTC. The whole variable domain, filled in from reference TRBV28 and TRBJ2-1, reads DVKVTQSSRYLVKRTGEKVFLECVQDMDHENMFWYRQDPGLGLRLIYFSYDVKMKEKGDIPEGYSVSREKKERFSLILESASTNQTSMYLCASSLRGKGYNEQFFGPGTRLTVL.

This clonotype occurred many times. The rearrangement uses TRBV7-2 and TRBJ2-7; 11 bases align to TRBD2. This CDR3 is 15 amino acids long. Germline lookup yields CDR1 SGHTA and CDR2 FQGNSA. The trim removed 5 bases at V and 2 bases at J, leaving 5 bases unmatched. The CDR3 here is CASSPGLAGAYEQYF. CDR3 DNA: TGTGCCAGCAGCCCCGGACTAGCGGGCGCCTACGAGCAGTACTTC.

The V call is TRBV7-9, the J call TRBJ2-5, with no clear D. This CDR3 has 15 residues. Deletions cut 2 bases from V and 0 bases from J, with 10 bases between. Germline V gene sequence: CDR1 SEHNR, CDR2 FQNEAQ (reference sequence). CDR3 sequence (DNA): TGTGCCAGCAGCTTAATAACACTGTACCAAGAGACCCAGTACTTC. Residues: CASSLITLYQETQYF.

This clonotype came up a few times. This chain uses TRBV5-1 with TRBJ2-4; 8 bases line up with TRBD2. The CDR3 sequence is 19 residues long. Germline V CDR1 and CDR2: SGHRS, YFSETQ. Germline trimming cut 4 bases from V and 0 bases from J; bases unmatched to any gene: 15. The CDR3: CASSTEGSGMGLAKNIQYF. CDR3 sequence (DNA): TGCGCCAGCAGCACCGAGGGTAGCGGGATGGGACTAGCCAAAAACATTCAGTACTTC.

V and J are TRBV5-1 and TRBJ2-2; 11 bases match TRBD2. The CDR3 runs to 15 residues. CDR1 and CDR2 (germline): SGHRS, YFSETQ. With V trimmed by 1 base and J by 6 bases, 2 bases remained unmatched. CDR3 in DNA: TGCGCCAGCAGCTTGCCTAGCGGGAGGTCCGGGGAGCTGTTTTTT. It encodes CASSLPSGRSGELFF.

The chain uses TRBV6-2 or TRBV6-3 and TRBJ2-1; 14 positions match TRBD2. This CDR3 has 14 residues. V lost 6 bases and J lost 10; bases outside the gene matches: 5. The germline gives CDR1 MNHEY, CDR2 SVGEGT. CDR3 bases: TGTGCCAGCAGGACTAGCGGGGGGGCCTGGGAGCAGTTCTTC. It encodes CASRTSGGAWEQFF.

This clonotype was detected many times. DNA for the CDR3: TGTGCCAGCAGCCGAGGACAGGAGAATGAAAAACTGTTTTTT. Its translation is CASSRGQENEKLFF. The gene calls are TRBV4-2 and TRBJ1-4; 7 bases fit TRBD1. Trimming took 4 bases from V and 5 from J; bases not matched to a gene: 4. Germline V gene data show CDR1 as LGHNA and CDR2 as YNFKEQ. CDR3 length: 14 residues.

The genes are TRBV7-2 and TRBJ2-7, with 7 bases fitting TRBD1. Germline CDR1 reads SGHTA; CDR2 reads FQGNSA. Losses at the gene ends were 5 bases for V and 5 bases for J; bases not matched to a gene: 12. The CDR3 is 15 amino acids. CDR3 coding DNA: TGTGCCAGCAGCAAACGGGACAGCGGCATAAACGAGCAGTACTTC. It specifies CASSKRDSGINEQYF.

This clonotype has a handful of counts. The chain recombines TRBV4-3 with TRBJ1-5; 9 bases map to TRBD1. CDR1 is LGHNA, CDR2 YSLEER, per germline. The ends lost 4 bases at V and 3 bases at J; junction bases unmatched: 13. The CDR3 runs 18 residues. CDR3 in DNA: TGCGCCAGCAGCCGACGGGACAGGGCGACTGAGGCCAATCAGCCCCAGCATTTT. Its translation is CASSRRDRATEANQPQHF.

This clonotype was seen a handful of times. The V gene is TRBV10-1, the J gene TRBJ2-5, with 9 bases identical to TRBD1. This CDR3 comprises 15 residues. Trimming at V came to 0 bases and at J to 3 bases, leaving 2 bases not matched to a gene. CDR1 is WNHNN and CDR2 is SYGVQD in the germline V gene (reference sequence). CDR3 protein: CASSESGTGKETQYF. CDR3 bases: TGCGCCAGCAGTGAGTCCGGGACAGGGAAAGAGACCCAGTACTTC.

In its sample, this clonotype was seen many times. Written as DNA, the CDR3 is TGCAGCGTTGAAGTGACGGGGACCGGGGAGCTGTTTTTT. This sequence encodes CSVEVTGTGELFF. This chain connects TRBV29-1 to TRBJ2-2, with D maybe TRBD2 (5 bases). The CDR3 has 13 amino acids. Germline assignment: CDR1 SQVTM and CDR2 ANQGSEA. Trimming took 1 base from V and 5 from J, leaving 8 bases between them.

This clonotype was observed a few times. The CDR3 bases are TGTGCCGGCGGACAGGGACAGTATATCTATGGCTACACCTTC. Its protein is CAGGQGQYIYGYTF. This chain joins TRBV30 and TRBJ1-2, with 8 bases identical to TRBD1. The CDR3 has 14 residues. CDR1 and CDR2 from the germline V gene are GTSNPN and SVGIG (reference sequence). After removal of 8 bases from V and 4 bases from J, the junction contained 12 bases not matched to a gene.

This clonotype came up once. V and J are TRBV12-3 or TRBV12-4 and TRBJ2-3; the D call may be TRBD1 or TRBD2 (6 bases each). This CDR3 is built from 12 residues. V gave up 5 bases and J gave up 7 bases, with 10 bases separating them. CDR3 nucleotides: TGTGCCAGCAGTCCCGGGGGCCATACGCAGTATTTT. Translated, it gives CASSPGGHTQYF.

This clonotype showed up just once. The chain uses TRBV6-2 or TRBV6-3 and TRBJ2-1; TRBD1 matches at 8 bases. The V gene's germline CDR1 is MNHEY and CDR2 SVGEGT. Losses at the gene ends were 0 bases for V and 7 bases for J; bases not matched to a gene: 5. The CDR3 loop spans 15 amino acids. The DNA of the CDR3 is TGTGCCAGCAGTTACTCGGACAGGGTGTTGAATGAGCAGTTCTTC. Its translation: CASSYSDRVLNEQFF.

The chain links TRBV3-1 to TRBJ1-4; TRBD1 aligns across 8 bases. This CDR3 is 16 amino acids long. Germline V gene lookup returns CDR1 LGHDT and CDR2 YNNKEL (reference sequence). J gave up 0 bases and V 4 bases, and 4 bases lay outside the gene matches. The CDR3 region is CASSRRTGSTNEKLFF. In DNA form, the CDR3 reads TGTGCCAGCAGCCGAAGGACAGGGTCAACTAATGAAAAACTGTTTTTT.

The rearrangement links TRBV27 to TRBJ2-7; 7 nucleotides align to TRBD2. This CDR3 is built from 14 residues. Looked up from germline, CDR1 is MNHEY and CDR2 is SMNVEV (reference sequence). Trimming took 5 bases from V and 1 from J; bases not matched to a gene: 5. The CDR3 DNA follows: TGTGCCAGCAGTAAGAGCGGGATTTCCTACGAGCAGTACTTC. This translates into CASSKSGISYEQYF.

CDR3 DNA sequence: TGCAGTGCTAGTACCGGGTCGAACACCGGGGAGCTGTTTTTT. Translating it yields CSASTGSNTGELFF. This chain uses TRBV20-1 with TRBJ2-2; no clear D gene. Germline V gene lookup returns CDR1 DFQATT and CDR2 SNEGSKA (reference sequence). Trimming cost V 3 bases and J 0 bases, with 8 bases left between them. CDR3 length: 14 amino acids.

At least ten counts were recorded for this clonotype. The chain links TRBV5-1 to TRBJ2-5; D is undetermined. The germline CDR1 and CDR2 sequences are SGHRS and YFSETQ. Trimming took off 0 bases at V and 4 bases at J, with 4 bases between the two ends. The CDR3 is 12 residues long. The CDR3 reads CASSLEVETQYF. CDR3 nucleotide sequence: TGCGCCAGCAGCTTGGAGGTAGAGACCCAGTACTTC.

The table lists this clonotype with a few counts. The gene calls are TRBV6-2 or TRBV6-3 and TRBJ2-5; D is ambiguous. Deletions cut 2 bases from V and 6 bases from J, with 10 bases between. The CDR3 sequence is 13 residues long. Germline values: CDR1 MNHEY, CDR2 SVGEGT. The CDR3, as DNA: TGTGCCAGCAGTTACAGGGATTCGAAGACCCAGTACTTC. As protein: CASSYRDSKTQYF.

This clonotype was seen repeatedly, ten times or more. The chain has TRBV28 and TRBJ2-7, with D maybe TRBD2 (6 bases). The CDR3 covers 14 residues. V was trimmed by 5 bases and J by 0 bases, leaving 11 bases between them. Germline V gene lookup returns CDR1 MDHEN and CDR2 SYDVKM. The CDR3 region is CASSAGRNSYEQYF. CDR3 DNA sequence: TGTGCCAGCAGTGCGGGACGCAACTCCTACGAGCAGTACTTC.

This clonotype appeared a few times. This sequence joins TRBV12-3 or TRBV12-4 and TRBJ1-2, with D possibly TRBD1 on 5 matching bases. The CDR3 loop spans 13 amino acids. With 6 bases removed from V and 1 base from J, the gap between germline ends came to 9 bases. This chain's CDR3 is CASSRQINYGYTF. The CDR3 bases are TGTGCCAGCAGCCGACAGATTAACTATGGCTACACCTTC.

This clonotype was observed a few times. This chain uses TRBV20-1 with TRBJ2-7, with D perhaps given as TRBD1 or TRBD2 (5 bases each). The germline V gene encodes CDR1 DFQATT and CDR2 SNEGSKA (reference sequence). V was trimmed by 4 bases and J by 6 bases, leaving 16 bases between them. The CDR3 spans 13 residues. CDR3 loop: CSAIYLGESEQYF. The CDR3 DNA follows: TGCAGTGCTATTTATTTGGGGGAGAGCGAGCAGTACTTC.

This clonotype showed up just a few times. The rearrangement links TRBV7-7 to TRBJ2-7, with D possibly TRBD2 on 6 matching bases. Germline V gives CDR1 SSHAT, CDR2 FNYEAQ (reference sequence). This CDR3 comprises 14 residues. V was shortened by 5 bases and J by 3 bases, with 14 bases between the two germline ends. CDR3 sequence (DNA): TGTGCCAGCAGCCCCCGACTAGGAAACTACGAGCAGTACTTC. This sequence encodes CASSPRLGNYEQYF.

J is TRBJ2-5 and V is TRBV29-1; 7 positions match TRBD2. CDR1 and CDR2 from the germline V gene are SQVTM and ANQGSEA. The ends lost 5 bases at V and 5 bases at J; junction bases unmatched: 11. The CDR3 covers 14 residues. In DNA form, the CDR3 reads TGCAGCGTTTCGGCTAGCGGATTTCTGGAGACCCAGTACTTC. Protein product: CSVSASGFLETQYF.

This clonotype was recorded many times. This chain joins TRBV20-1 and TRBJ1-4, with 7 positions matching TRBD1. Germline CDR1 DFQATT, CDR2 SNEGSKA (reference sequence). This CDR3 is 13 amino acids long. V was pared by 4 bases and J by 5 bases, with 4 bases of the junction left unmatched. The CDR3 DNA is TGCAGTGCTATAGGACAGGCGAATGAAAAACTGTTTTTT. This codes for CSAIGQANEKLFF.

This clonotype was counted a few times. This chain joins TRBV5-1 and TRBJ2-3; D not resolved. Germline V gives CDR1 SGHRS, CDR2 YFSETQ. Trimming took off 4 bases at V and 2 bases at J, with 11 bases between the two ends. This CDR3 spans 14 amino acids. CDR3 loop: CASSPDGSTDTQYF. DNA of the CDR3: TGCGCCAGCAGCCCCGACGGATCCACAGATACGCAGTATTTT. The variable domain in full, with the rest retrieved from reference TRBV5-1 and TRBJ2-3, is KAGVTQTPRYLIKTRGQQVTLSCSPISGHRSVSWYQQTPGQGLQFLFEYFSETQRNKGNFPGRFSGRQFSNSRSEMNVSTLELGDSALYLCASSPDGSTDTQYFGPGTRLTVL.

The chain recombines TRBV19 with TRBJ2-3, with D perhaps TRBD1 (6 bases). V was pared by 5 bases and J by 4 bases, with 19 bases between. CDR1 is LNHDA and CDR2 is SQIVND in the germline V gene (reference sequence). This CDR3 comprises 16 residues. CDR3 residues: CASSGPQGIGADTQYF. CDR3 DNA sequence: TGTGCCAGTAGTGGACCACAGGGAATCGGGGCAGATACGCAGTATTTT.